The sequence of this T cell receptor beta chain was determined in a study of post-analysis software for immune sequencing data. Germline V gives CDR1 SGHTA, CDR2 FQGNSA. The CDR3 has 16 amino acids. With V trimmed by 2 bases and J by 0 bases, 6 bases remained unmatched. Remarks on this clonotype: As yet, its antigen is unknown.

General study results and limits: Relative to controls, patients had a few TRBV segments at higher frequency, with TRBV5-6, TRBV5-1 and TRBV20-1 among these.

cDNA libraries for TCR beta contained unique molecular identifiers. Each CDR3 protein gets one entry after TCRdb re-called the PCR reads with MiXCR. The sample shows 700,000 to 900,000 distinct CDR3 sequences, about 43% of them seen only once. The chain joins TRBV7-2 to TRBJ2-7, with 8 nucleotides matching TRBD1. The sample consisted of blood. The TCR originated in a girl between 5 and 17 years old with multiple sclerosis. CDR3 sequence: CASSLHPQGASYEQYF. For the CDR3, the DNA is TGTGCCAGCAGCTTACACCCCCAGGGGGCCTCCTACGAGCAGTACTTC.